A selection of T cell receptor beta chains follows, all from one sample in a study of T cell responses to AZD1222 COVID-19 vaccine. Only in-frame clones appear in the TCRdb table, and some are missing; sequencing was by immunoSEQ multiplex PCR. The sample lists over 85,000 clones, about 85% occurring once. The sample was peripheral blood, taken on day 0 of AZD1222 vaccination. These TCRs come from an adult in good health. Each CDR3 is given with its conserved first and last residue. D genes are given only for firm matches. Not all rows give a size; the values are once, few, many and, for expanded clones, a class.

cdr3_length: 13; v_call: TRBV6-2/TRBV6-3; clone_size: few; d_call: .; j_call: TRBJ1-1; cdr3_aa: CASTPTLRAEAFF; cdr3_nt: TGTGCCAGCACCCCGACCCTAAGAGCTGAAGCTTTCTTT
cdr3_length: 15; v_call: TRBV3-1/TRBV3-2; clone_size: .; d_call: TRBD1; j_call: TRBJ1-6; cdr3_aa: CASSLGTGGNSPLHF; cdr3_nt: TGTGCCAGCAGCCTAGGGACAGGGGGAAATTCACCCCTCCACTTT
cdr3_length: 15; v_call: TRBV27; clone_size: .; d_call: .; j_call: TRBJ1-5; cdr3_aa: CASGRSGGYNQPQHF; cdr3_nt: TGTGCCAGCGGTAGGTCCGGTGGGTACAATCAGCCCCAGCATTTT
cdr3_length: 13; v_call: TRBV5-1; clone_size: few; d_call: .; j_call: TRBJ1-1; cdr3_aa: CASSLEGTVIAFF; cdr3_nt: TGCGCCAGCAGCTTGGAAGGGACCGTCATTGCTTTCTTT
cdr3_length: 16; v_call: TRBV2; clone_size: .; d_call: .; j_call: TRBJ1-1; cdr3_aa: CASSEQGRGVNTEAFF; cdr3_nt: TGTGCCAGCAGTGAACAGGGACGGGGGGTTAACACTGAAGCTTTCTTT
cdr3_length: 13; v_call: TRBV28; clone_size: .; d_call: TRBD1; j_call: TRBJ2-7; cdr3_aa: CASGTGPSYEQYF; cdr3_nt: TGTGCCAGCGGGACAGGGCCGTCCTACGAGCAGTACTTC
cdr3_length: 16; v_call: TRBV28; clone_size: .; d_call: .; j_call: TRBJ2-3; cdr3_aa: CASSSPRQAATDTQYF; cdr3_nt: TGTGCCAGCAGCTCCCCTCGACAGGCCGCCACAGATACGCAGTATTTT
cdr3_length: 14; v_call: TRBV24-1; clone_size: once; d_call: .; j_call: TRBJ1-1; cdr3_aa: CATRIRFSGTEAFF; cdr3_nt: TGTGCCACCAGGATTCGTTTTTCGGGCACTGAAGCTTTCTTT
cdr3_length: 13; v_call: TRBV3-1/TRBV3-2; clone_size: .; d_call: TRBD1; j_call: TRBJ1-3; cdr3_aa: CASSLTATGAIYF; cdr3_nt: TGTGCCAGCAGCCTCACCGCGACAGGGGCCATATATTTT
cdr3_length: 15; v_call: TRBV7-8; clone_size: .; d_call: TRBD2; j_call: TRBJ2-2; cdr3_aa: CASSPGTSVTGELFF; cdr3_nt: TGTGCCAGCAGCCCCGGGACTAGCGTCACCGGGGAGCTGTTTTTT
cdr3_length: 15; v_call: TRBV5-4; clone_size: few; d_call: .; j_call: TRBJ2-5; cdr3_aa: CASSSLDVNQETQYF; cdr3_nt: TGTGCCAGCAGCTCCCTCGATGTCAACCAAGAGACCCAGTACTTC
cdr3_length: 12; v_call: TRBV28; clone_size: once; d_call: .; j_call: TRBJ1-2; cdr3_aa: CASSSPIYGYTF; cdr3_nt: TGTGCCAGCAGTTCCCCTATATATGGCTACACCTTC
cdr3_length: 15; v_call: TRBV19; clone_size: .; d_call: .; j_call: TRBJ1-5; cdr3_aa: CASGQGWGRNQPQHF; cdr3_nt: TGTGCCAGTGGCCAAGGTTGGGGGCGGAATCAGCCCCAGCATTTT
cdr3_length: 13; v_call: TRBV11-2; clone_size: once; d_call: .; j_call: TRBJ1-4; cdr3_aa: CASSFLRPGKLFF; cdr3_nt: TGTGCCAGCAGCTTTCTCCGGCCCGGAAAACTGTTTTTT
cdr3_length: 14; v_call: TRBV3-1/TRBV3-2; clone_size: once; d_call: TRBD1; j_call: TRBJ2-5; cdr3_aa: CASSHQQGRETQYF; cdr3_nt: TGTGCCAGCAGCCATCAACAGGGGAGAGAGACCCAGTACTTC
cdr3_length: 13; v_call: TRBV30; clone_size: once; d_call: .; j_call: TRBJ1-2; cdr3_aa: CAWSLPGLYGYTF; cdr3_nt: TGTGCCTGGAGTTTACCGGGGCTCTATGGCTACACCTTC
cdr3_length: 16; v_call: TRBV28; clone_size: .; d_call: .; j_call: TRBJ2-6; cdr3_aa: CASSLAYGGLANVLTF; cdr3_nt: TGTGCCAGCAGTTTGGCATACGGGGGCTTGGCCAACGTCCTGACTTTC
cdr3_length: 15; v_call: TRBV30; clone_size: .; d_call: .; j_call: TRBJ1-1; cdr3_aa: CAWKPTGGMNTEAFF; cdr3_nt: TGTGCCTGGAAACCCACGGGGGGGATGAACACTGAAGCTTTCTTT
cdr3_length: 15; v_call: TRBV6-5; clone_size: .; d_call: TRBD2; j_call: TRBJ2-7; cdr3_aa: CASSYGRGEGYEQYF; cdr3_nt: TGTGCCAGCAGTTACGGCCGGGGGGAAGGCTACGAGCAGTACTTC
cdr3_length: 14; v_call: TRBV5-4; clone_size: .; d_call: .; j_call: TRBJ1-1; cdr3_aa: CASSLRGGRAEAFF; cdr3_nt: TGTGCCAGCAGCTTGCGTGGGGGGAGGGCTGAAGCTTTCTTT
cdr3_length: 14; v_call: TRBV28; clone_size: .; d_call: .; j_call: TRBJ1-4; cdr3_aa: CASSLGAGNEKLFF; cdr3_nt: TGTGCCAGCAGTTTAGGGGCAGGAAATGAAAAACTGTTTTTT
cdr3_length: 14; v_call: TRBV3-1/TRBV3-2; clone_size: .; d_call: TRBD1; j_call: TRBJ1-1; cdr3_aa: CASRRQGENTEAFF; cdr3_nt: TGTGCCAGCAGGCGACAGGGTGAGAACACTGAAGCTTTCTTT
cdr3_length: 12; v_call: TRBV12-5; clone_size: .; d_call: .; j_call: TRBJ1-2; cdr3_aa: CASGQGDYGYTF; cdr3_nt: TGTGCTAGTGGACAGGGTGACTATGGCTACACCTTC
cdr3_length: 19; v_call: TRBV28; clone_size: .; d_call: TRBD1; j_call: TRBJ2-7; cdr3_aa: CASSPPRGQGTPLTYEQYF; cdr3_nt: TGTGCCAGCAGTCCCCCCCGGGGACAGGGGACCCCTCTTACCTACGAGCAGTACTTC
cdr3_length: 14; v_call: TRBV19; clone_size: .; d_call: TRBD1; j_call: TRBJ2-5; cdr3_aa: CASSVRQGRETQYF; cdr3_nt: TGTGCCAGTAGTGTTAGACAGGGAAGGGAGACCCAGTACTTC
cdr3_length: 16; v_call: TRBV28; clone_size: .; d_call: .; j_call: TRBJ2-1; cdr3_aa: CASSLPLGGGKDEQFF; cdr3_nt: TGTGCCAGCAGTTTACCCCTTGGAGGGGGCAAGGATGAGCAGTTCTTC
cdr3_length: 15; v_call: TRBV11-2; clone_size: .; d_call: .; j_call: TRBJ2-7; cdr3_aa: CASSPIGSSKDEQYF; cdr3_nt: TGTGCCAGCAGCCCAATAGGGTCATCAAAGGACGAGCAGTACTTC
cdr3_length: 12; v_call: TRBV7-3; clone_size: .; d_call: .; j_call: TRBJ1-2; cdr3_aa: CASSSPGMGYTF; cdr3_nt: TGTGCCAGCAGCTCCCCAGGGATGGGCTACACCTTC
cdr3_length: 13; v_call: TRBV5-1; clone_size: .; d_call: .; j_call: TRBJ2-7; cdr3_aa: CASSQTGADEQYF; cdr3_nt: TGCGCCAGCAGCCAAACAGGTGCGGACGAGCAGTACTTC
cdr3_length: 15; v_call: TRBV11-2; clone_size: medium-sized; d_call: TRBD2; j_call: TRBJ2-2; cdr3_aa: CASSVAGLNTGELFF; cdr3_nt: TGTGCCAGCAGCGTAGCGGGGCTGAACACCGGGGAGCTGTTTTTT
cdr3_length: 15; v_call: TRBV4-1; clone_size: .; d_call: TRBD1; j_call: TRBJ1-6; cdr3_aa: CASSRTGTGGDPLHF; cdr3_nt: TGCGCCAGCAGCCGAACCGGGACAGGGGGGGATCCCCTCCACTTT
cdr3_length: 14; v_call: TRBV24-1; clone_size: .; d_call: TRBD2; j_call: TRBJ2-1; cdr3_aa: CATSDASGGNEQFF; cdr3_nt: TGTGCCACCAGTGACGCGTCGGGAGGTAATGAGCAGTTCTTC
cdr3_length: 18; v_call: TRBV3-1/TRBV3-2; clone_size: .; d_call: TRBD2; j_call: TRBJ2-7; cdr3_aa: CARRYQGLASERAYEQYF; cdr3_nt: TGTGCCAGGAGGTACCAAGGACTAGCGTCGGAGAGGGCCTACGAGCAGTACTTC
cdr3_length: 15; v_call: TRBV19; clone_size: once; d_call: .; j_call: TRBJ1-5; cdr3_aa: CASSIEWSSNQPQHF; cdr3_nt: TGTGCCAGTAGTATAGAGTGGTCCAGTAATCAGCCCCAGCATTTT
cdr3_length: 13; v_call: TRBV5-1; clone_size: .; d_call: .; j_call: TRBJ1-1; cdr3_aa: CASRSTGNTEAFF; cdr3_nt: TGCGCCAGCAGGAGTACAGGCAACACTGAAGCTTTCTTT
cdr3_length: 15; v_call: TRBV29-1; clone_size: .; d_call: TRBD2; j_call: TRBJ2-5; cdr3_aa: CSVFFASGGGETQYF; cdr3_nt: TGCAGCGTCTTCTTCGCTAGCGGGGGAGGAGAGACCCAGTACTTC
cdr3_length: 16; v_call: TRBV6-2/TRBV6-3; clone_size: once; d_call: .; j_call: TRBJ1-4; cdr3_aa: CASSQTPRGAREKLFF; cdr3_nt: TGTGCCAGCAGTCAAACCCCGCGGGGGGCGCGAGAAAAACTGTTTTTT
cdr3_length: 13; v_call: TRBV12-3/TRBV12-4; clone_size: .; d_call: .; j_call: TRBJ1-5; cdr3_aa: CASSLSGYQPQHF; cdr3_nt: TGTGCCAGCAGTTTATCAGGGTATCAGCCCCAGCATTTT
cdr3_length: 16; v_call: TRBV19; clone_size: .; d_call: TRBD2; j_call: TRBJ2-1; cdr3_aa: CASSRISGASYNEQFF; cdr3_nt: TGTGCCAGTAGTCGAATAAGCGGGGCATCCTACAATGAGCAGTTCTTC
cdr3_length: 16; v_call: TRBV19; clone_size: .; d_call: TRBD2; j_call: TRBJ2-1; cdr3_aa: CASSYRGSGRNNEQFF; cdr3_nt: TGTGCCAGTAGCTACCGGGGTAGCGGGAGAAACAATGAGCAGTTCTTC
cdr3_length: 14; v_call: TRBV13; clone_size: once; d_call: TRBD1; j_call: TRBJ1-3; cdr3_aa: CASSEPDRGNTIYF; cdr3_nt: TGTGCCAGCAGCGAACCGGACAGGGGAAACACCATATATTTT
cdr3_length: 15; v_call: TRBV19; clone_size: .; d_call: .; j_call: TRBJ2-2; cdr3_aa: CASSLSDRNYGELFF; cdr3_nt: TGTGCCAGTAGTTTGTCCGACAGGAACTACGGGGAGCTGTTTTTT
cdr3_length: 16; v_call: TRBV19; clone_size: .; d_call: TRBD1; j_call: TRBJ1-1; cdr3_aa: CASSPRGQGARTEAFF; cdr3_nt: TGTGCCAGTAGCCCCCGCGGACAGGGGGCGAGGACTGAAGCTTTCTTT
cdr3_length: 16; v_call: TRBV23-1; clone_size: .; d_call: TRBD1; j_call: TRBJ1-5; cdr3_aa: CASSHPSRGHGQPQHF; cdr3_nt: TGCGCCAGCAGTCACCCTAGCAGGGGGCATGGTCAGCCCCAGCATTTT
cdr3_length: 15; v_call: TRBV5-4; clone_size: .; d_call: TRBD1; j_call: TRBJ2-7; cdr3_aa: CASRTWTGVRYEQYF; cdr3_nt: TGTGCCAGCCGCACTTGGACAGGGGTAAGATACGAGCAGTACTTC